A selection of T cell receptor beta chains follows, all from one sample in a study of liver allograft versus peripheral blood T cells. MiXCR, applied by TCRdb to the reads, yields one record per CDR3 protein. Among some 6,300 distinct CDR3 sequences listed, approximately 15% were seen once. Receptor source: a human patient who had a liver transplant. Some T cells may arise from the graft donor. Both conserved end residues are part of each CDR3. Each record gives: D gene, V gene, J gene, clone size, CDR3 DNA, CDR3 protein. D genes are given only for firm matches. Expanded clones get a size class; other rows say once, few or many, or leave the size out.

TRBD1	TRBV6-1	TRBJ1-4	-	TGTGCCAGCAGTGAACCGAGACAGGGGGAAAAACTGTTTTTT	CASSEPRQGEKLFF
-	TRBV27	TRBJ1-5	many	TGTGCCAGCAGCCAACGGGGGCTCAATCAGCCCCAGCATTTT	CASSQRGLNQPQHF
-	TRBV27	TRBJ1-5	-	TGTGCCAGCAGTTTTAGGGCGGGCCAGCCCCAGCATTTT	CASSFRAGQPQHF
-	TRBV6-1	TRBJ2-7	-	TGTGCCAGCAGTGAAGTCGTCACCTACGAGCAGTACTTC	CASSEVVTYEQYF
-	TRBV10-3	TRBJ1-3	once	TGTGTCATCAATGACGGCCAGTCCTCTGGAAACACCATATATTTT	CVINDGQSSGNTIYF
-	TRBV18	TRBJ1-5	medium-sized	TGTGCCAGCTCACCATACCAGGGCTATCAGCCCCAGCATTTT	CASSPYQGYQPQHF
-	TRBV16	TRBJ1-5	medium-sized	TGTGCCAGCACGGGGGCAGGGGACATCGGCAATCAGCCCCAGCATTTT	CASTGAGDIGNQPQHF
TRBD1	TRBV15	TRBJ2-2	medium-sized	TGTGCCACCAGACAGGGGGCGCTACCCGGGGAGCTGTTTTTT	CATRQGALPGELFF
-	TRBV7-3	TRBJ2-1	many	TGTGCCAGCAGCTTAGGACTGGCGGGTTACAATGAGCAGTTCTTC	CASSLGLAGYNEQFF
TRBD1	TRBV5-4	TRBJ2-3	many	TGTGCCAGCAGTTTTGACAGGGGGCTAGTGGCAGATACGCAGTATTTT	CASSFDRGLVADTQYF
-	TRBV6-1	TRBJ1-5	many	TGTGCCAGCAGCCAGGTTATTAGCAATCAGCCCCAGCATTTT	CASSQVISNQPQHF
-	TRBV29-1	TRBJ1-1	medium-sized	TGCAGCGTTCGAGGGGAGGACGAGAACACTGAAGCTTTCTTT	CSVRGEDENTEAFF
-	TRBV5-4	TRBJ1-2	medium-sized	TGTGCCAGCAGCCCTTCGGGGTATGGCTACACCTTC	CASSPSGYGYTF
TRBD2	TRBV6-5	TRBJ2-2	medium-sized	TGTGCCAGCAGCGCGACTAGCGGGAGGGCGAGGACCGGGGAGCTGTTTTTT	CASSATSGRARTGELFF
TRBD2	TRBV19	TRBJ2-2	-	TGTGCCAGTAGTCCTCGGGGCGGGGGGGCAACCGGGGAGCTGTTTTTT	CASSPRGGGATGELFF
-	TRBV27	TRBJ1-6	many	TGTGCCAGCAGTCCCGGGATAGGGACTAATTCACCCCTCCACTTT	CASSPGIGTNSPLHF
-	TRBV11-2	TRBJ2-7	-	TGTGCCAGCAGCCTTGGACAGTTAGCCTACGAGCAGTACTTC	CASSLGQLAYEQYF
TRBD2	TRBV7-9	TRBJ2-1	medium-sized	TGTGCCAGCAGCCGCGGTCAGCGGGAGTTGTACAATGAGCAGTTCTTC	CASSRGQRELYNEQFF
-	TRBV20-1	TRBJ2-5	few	TGCAGTGCAACCCAGGGGCCCCTAACCCAAGAGACCCAGTACTTC	CSATQGPLTQETQYF
TRBD2	TRBV5-6	TRBJ2-2	medium-sized	TGTGCCAGCAGCTTGGAACTAGCGGGAGGCTTCGGGGAGCTGTTTTTT	CASSLELAGGFGELFF
-	TRBV24-1	TRBJ2-2	medium-sized	TGTGCCACCACCCCCGACGCGAACACCGGGGAGCTGTTTTTT	CATTPDANTGELFF
-	TRBV10-3	TRBJ1-4	medium-sized	TGTGCCATCAGTGACAGGGTTGGAGAAAAACTGTTTTTT	CAISDRVGEKLFF
-	TRBV6-6	TRBJ2-7	many	TGTGCCAGCAGTTACGGGGGACATAAGTACGAGCAGTACTTC	CASSYGGHKYEQYF
-	TRBV29-1	TRBJ1-5	medium-sized	TGCAGCGTTATGGGGGGCGAAGCCCAGCATTTT	CSVMGGEAQHF
-	TRBV25-1	TRBJ2-5	many	TGTGCCAGCAGTGAAAGTCGGGAGTACCAAGAGACCCAGTACTTC	CASSESREYQETQYF
TRBD1	TRBV14	TRBJ2-7	few	TGTGCCAGCAGCCCACGTATGACAGGGAGCGGAACCTACGAGCAGTACTTC	CASSPRMTGSGTYEQYF
-	TRBV6-5	TRBJ2-2	medium-sized	TGTGCCAGCAGACCAGACAGAGACTTTCACACCGGGGAGCTGTTTTTT	CASRPDRDFHTGELFF